This T cell receptor (beta chain) came from a study of blood T cell repertoires in COVID-19. The wider study: From T cells, B-cell-depleted T cells, or PBMCs came the material, which was cDNA or gDNA.

Only a few counts were recorded for this clone. The CDR3 has 15 residues. V shed 2 bases and J shed 1 base, with 11 bases lying between them. Germline V gene lookup returns CDR1 MNHNY and CDR2 SVGAGI (reference sequence). In the study's own analysis: Counts of nucleated cells, estimated from reference gene primer amplification, were obtained. Sequencing used immunoSEQ multiplex PCR; TCRdb keeps in-frame clones, though not all of them. D and trimming were read from the DNA, whereas the V and J calls and clone size are those reported in that table. Among some 48,000 clones, roughly four fifths were seen once, and the ten largest hold 13% to 15%.

This clonotype was obtained from a human donor with acute or convalescent COVID-19. The donor label of this sample is uncertain. Sequenced material: peripheral blood. J is TRBJ1-1 and V is TRBV6-6, with D uncertain. CDR3 coding DNA: TGTGCCAGCAGTTACCCGGAGGGTGGGAACACTGAAGCTTTCTTT. This gives the protein CASSYPEGGNTEAFF.